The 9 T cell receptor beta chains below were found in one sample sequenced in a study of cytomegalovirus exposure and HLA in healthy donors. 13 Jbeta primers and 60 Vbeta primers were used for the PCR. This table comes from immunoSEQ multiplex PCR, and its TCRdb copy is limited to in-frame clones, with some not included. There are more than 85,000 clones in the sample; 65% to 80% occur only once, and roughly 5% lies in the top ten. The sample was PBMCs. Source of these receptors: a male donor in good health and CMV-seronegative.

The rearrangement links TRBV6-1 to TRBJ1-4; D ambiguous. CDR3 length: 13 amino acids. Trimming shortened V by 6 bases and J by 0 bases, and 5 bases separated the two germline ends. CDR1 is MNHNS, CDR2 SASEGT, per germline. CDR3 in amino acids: CASRQTTNEKLFF. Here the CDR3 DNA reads TGTGCCAGCAGACAGACAACTAATGAAAAACTGTTTTTT.

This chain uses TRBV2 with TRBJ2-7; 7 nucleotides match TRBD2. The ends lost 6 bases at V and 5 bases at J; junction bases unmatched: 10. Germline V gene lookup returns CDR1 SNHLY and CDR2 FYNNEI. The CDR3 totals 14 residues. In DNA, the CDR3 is TGTGCCAGCAGCGTCGGGGGAGGGCCCCACGAGCAGTACTTC. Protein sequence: CASSVGGGPHEQYF.

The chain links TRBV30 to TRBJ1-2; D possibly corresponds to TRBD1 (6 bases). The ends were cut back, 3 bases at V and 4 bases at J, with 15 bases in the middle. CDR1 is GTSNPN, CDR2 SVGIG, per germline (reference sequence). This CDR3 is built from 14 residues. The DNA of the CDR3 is TGTGCCTGGAGGACCCTAGACAGGCTCTATGGCTACACCTTC. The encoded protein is CAWRTLDRLYGYTF. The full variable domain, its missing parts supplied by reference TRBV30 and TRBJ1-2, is SQTIHQWPATLVQPVGSPLSLECTVEGTSNPNLYWYRQAAGRGLQLLFYSVGIGQISSEVPQNLSASRPQDRQFILSSKKLLLSDSGFYLCAWRTLDRLYGYTFGSGTRLTVV.

CDR3 loop: CASSISRTGETEAFF. The CDR3 DNA sequence: TGTGCCAGTAGCATCTCGAGGACAGGGGAAACTGAAGCTTTCTTT. The genes are TRBV19 and TRBJ1-1, with 9 bases fitting TRBD1. Germline CDR1 LNHDA, CDR2 SQIVND (reference sequence). The CDR3 runs 15 residues. The V gene end was trimmed by 6 bases and the J gene end by 5 bases; junction bases not matched to a gene: 10.

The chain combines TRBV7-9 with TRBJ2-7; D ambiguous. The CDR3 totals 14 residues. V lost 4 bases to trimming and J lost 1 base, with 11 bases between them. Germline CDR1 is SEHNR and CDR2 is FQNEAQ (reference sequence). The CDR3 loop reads CASSSPGTSYEQYF. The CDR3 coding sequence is TGTGCCAGCAGCTCTCCCGGTACGTCCTACGAGCAGTACTTC.

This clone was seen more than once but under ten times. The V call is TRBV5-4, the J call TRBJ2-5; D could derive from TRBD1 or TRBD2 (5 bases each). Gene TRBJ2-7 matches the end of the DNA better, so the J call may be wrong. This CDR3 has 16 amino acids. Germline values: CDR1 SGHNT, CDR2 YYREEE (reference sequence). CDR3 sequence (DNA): TGTGCCAGCAGCAGTTCGGTAGGAACTGGGGGCTACGAGCAGTACTTC. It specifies CASSSSVGTGGYEQYF.

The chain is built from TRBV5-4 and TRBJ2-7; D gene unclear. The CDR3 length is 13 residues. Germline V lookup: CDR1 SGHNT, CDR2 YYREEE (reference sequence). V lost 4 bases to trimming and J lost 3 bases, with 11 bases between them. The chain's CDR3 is CASSPVSFYEQYF. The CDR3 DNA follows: TGTGCCAGCAGCCCGGTGAGTTTCTACGAGCAGTACTTC.

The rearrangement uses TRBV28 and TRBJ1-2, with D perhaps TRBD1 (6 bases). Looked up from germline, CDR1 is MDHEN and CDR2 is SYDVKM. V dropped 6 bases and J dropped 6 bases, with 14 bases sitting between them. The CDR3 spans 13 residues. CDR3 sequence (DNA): TGTGCCAGCAGCGCAGGGGAGTTTGATGGCTACACCTTC. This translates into CASSAGEFDGYTF.

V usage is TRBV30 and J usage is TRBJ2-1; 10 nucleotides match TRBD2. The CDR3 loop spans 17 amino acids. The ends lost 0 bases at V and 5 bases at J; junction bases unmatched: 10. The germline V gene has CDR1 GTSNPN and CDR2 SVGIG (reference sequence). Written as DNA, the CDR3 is TGTGCCTGGAGTGTTGGGTTTAGCGGGAGGCCCGACAATGAGCAGTTCTTC. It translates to CAWSVGFSGRPDNEQFF.